The subject of this entry is one TCR beta chain. CDR1 SGDLS and CDR2 YYNGEE come from the germline V gene. The CDR3 contains 16 residues. V dropped 0 bases and J dropped 1; count of bases not matched to a gene: 3. This sample was included in a study of blood T cell repertoires in COVID-19. Profiled with immunoSEQ multiplex PCR; TCRdb holds only in-frame clones, not every one. The data hold under 400,000 clones, with about nine tenths observed a single time. The source material was peripheral blood. The rearrangement joins TRBV9 to TRBJ2-1, with 8 bases that match TRBD2. The sequence was collected from a woman aged 30 to 39 with COVID-19, enrolled during active disease. CDR3 in DNA: TGTGCCAGCAGCGTAGTGCCTAGCGGGTCCTACAATGAGCAGTTCTTC. This sequence encodes CASSVVPSGSYNEQFF.